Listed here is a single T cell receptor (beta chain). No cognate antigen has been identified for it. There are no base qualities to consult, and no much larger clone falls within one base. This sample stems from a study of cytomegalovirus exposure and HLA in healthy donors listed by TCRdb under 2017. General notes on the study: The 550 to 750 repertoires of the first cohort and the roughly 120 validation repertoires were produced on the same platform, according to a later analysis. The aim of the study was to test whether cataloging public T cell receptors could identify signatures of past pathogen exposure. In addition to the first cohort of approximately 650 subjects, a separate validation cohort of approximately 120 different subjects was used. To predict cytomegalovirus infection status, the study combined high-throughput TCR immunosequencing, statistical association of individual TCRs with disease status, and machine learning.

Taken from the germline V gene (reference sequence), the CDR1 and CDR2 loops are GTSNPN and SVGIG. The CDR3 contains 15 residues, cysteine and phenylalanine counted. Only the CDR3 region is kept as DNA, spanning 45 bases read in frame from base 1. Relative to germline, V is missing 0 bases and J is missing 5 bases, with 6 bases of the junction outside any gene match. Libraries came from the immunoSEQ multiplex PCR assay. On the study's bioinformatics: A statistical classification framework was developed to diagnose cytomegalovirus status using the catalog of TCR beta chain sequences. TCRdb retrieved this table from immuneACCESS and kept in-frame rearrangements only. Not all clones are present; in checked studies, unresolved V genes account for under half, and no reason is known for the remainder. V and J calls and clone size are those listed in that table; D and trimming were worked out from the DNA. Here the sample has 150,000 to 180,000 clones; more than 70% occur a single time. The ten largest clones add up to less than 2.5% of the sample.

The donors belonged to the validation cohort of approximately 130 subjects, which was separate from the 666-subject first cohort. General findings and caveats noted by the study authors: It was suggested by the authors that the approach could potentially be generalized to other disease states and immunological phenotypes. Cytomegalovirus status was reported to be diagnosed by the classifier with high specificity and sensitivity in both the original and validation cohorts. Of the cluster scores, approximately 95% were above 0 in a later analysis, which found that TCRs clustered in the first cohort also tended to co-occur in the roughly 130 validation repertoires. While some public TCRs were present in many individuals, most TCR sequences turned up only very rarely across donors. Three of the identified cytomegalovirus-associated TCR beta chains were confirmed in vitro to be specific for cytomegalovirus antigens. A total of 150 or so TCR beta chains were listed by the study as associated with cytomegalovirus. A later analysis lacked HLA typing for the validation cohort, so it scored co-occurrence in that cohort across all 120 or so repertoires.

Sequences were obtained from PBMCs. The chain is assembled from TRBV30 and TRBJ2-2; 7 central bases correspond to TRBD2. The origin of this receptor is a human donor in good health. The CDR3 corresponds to CAWSVGLVVTGELFF. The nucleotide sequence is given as TGTGCCTGGAGTGTCGGACTAGTTGTGACCGGGGAGCTGTTTTTT.